This TCR beta chain was sequenced for a study of T-cell reconstitution after alpha-beta-depleted transplantation in children (dated by TCRdb to 2016 to 2018). Background on the whole study: Using TCR repertoire profiling, the study followed T-cell immune reconstitution in a quantitative way in children after TCRalphabeta/CD19-depleted allogeneic hematopoietic cell transplantation.

From the cysteine up to the phenylalanine, the CDR3 has a length of 13 residues. Of the read, only the CDR3 DNA is kept; its 39 bases are in frame from base 1. V loses 3 bases, J loses 2 bases, and the germline ends lie 10 bases apart. The germline V gene encodes CDR1 SQVTM and CDR2 ANQGSEA. Findings and caveats that apply to the study as a whole: The apparently early recovery of alphabetaT-cell counts about two months after transplant reportedly depended on only several hundred rapidly expanded clones that came from non-depleted graft cells. In some patients, the high TCRbeta diversity seen at day 60 was put down to recipient T cells and intrathymic progenitors that had survived conditioning. The frequencies of hyperexpanded clones fell over the following months, and after one year, T-cell counts and TCRbeta diversity were mostly attributed to newly produced T cells.

The meaning of the sample's treatment or condition label: allogeneic hematopoietic cell transplantation with graft depleted of TCRalphabeta T cells and CD19 B cells. The children who served as transplant recipients had been given grafts of TCRalphabeta/CD19-depleted allogeneic hematopoietic cells. This clonotype has a count of ten or more. Its antigen is still unknown. The record has no base qualities; no much larger clone is one base away. The method was PCR. The instrument was an Illumina HiSeq 2500. To normalize quantification of the TCRbeta repertoire, the TCR libraries were built with molecular barcoding that relied on unique molecular identifiers. TCRdb's own reprocessing of the public reads used fastp at Q25 and MiXCR and kept productive beta chains. Identical CDR3 protein sequences are pooled into one entry, listed with their most common genes and DNA. This sample is represented by 200,000 or so distinct CDR3 sequences; just under 6.5% of them were singletons. The ten largest account for 4.5% to 5.5% of the sample.

This clonotype originated in a girl under three years old with combined immunodeficiency, due to receive a stem cell transplant. Sequencing used PBMCs, obtained before TCRalphabeta/CD19-depleted stem cell transplant. The V gene is TRBV29-1 and the J gene is TRBJ2-5; tentative D gene TRBD2, with 6 bases matching. The DNA sequence follows: TGCAGCGTTGACCGGGACTTGCAAGAGACCCAGTACTTC. It translates as CSVDRDLQETQYF. With the rest looked up from the reference TRBV29-1 and TRBJ2-5 genes rather than sequenced, the full variable domain is SAVISQKPSRDICQRGTSLTIQCQVDSQVTMMFWYRQQPGQSLTLIATANQGSEATYESGFVIDKFPISRPNLTFSTLTVSNMSPEDSSIYLCSVDRDLQETQYFGPGTRLLVL.